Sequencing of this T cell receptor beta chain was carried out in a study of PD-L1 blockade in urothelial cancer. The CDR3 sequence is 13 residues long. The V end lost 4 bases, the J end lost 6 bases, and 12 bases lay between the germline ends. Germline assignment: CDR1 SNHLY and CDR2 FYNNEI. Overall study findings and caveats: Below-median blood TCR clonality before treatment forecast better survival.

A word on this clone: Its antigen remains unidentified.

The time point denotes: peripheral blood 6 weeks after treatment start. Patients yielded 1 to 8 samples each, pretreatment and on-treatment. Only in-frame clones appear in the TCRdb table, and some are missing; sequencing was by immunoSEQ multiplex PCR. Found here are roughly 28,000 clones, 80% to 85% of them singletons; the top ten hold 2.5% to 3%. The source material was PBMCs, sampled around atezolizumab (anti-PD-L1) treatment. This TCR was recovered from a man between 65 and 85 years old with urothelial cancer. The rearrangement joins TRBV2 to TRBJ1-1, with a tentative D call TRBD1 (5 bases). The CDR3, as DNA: TGTGCCAGCAGTGCCAGGGTGTCATCTGAAGCTTTCTTT. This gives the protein CASSARVSSEAFF. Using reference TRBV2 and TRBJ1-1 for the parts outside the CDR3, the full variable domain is EPEVTQTPSHQVTQMGQEVILRCVPISNHLYFYWYRQILGQKVEFLVSFYNNEISEKSEIFDDQFSVERPDGSNFTLKIRSTKLEDSAMYFCASSARVSSEAFFGQGTRLTVV.